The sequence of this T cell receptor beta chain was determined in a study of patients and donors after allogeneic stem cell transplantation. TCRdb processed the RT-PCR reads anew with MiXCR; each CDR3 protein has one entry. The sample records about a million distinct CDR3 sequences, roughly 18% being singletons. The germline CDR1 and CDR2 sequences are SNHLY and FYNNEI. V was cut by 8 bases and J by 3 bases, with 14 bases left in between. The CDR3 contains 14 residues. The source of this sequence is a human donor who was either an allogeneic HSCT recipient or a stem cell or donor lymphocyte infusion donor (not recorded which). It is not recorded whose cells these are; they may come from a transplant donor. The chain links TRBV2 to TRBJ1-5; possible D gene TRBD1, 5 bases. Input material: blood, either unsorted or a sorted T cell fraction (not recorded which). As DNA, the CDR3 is TGTGCCAGCGGCGGACAAGCGAACAATCAGCCCCAGCATTTT. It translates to CASGGQANNQPQHF.